Shown below are 26 T cell receptor beta chains from a single sample sequenced in a study of blood T cell repertoires in COVID-19. Libraries were prepared by immunoSEQ multiplex PCR; TCRdb keeps only in-frame clonotypes and omits some of them. Found here are roughly 280,000 clones, over 80% of them singletons; the top ten hold under 5.5%. The sequencing input was peripheral blood. Receptor source: a man aged 55 to 69 who had recovered from COVID-19.

J is TRBJ2-3 and V is TRBV28; 8 positions agree with TRBD1. The CDR3 covers 15 residues. CDR1 and CDR2 (germline): MDHEN, SYDVKM. The V gene end was trimmed by 5 bases and the J gene end by 3 bases; junction bases not matched to a gene: 7. The CDR3 loop is CASSTAGQATDTQYF. The CDR3, as DNA: TGTGCCAGCAGTACTGCGGGACAGGCTACAGATACGCAGTATTTT.

The V call is TRBV5-4, the J call TRBJ2-7, with 10 bases fitting TRBD2. The length of the CDR3 is 15 residues. From germline, CDR1 is SGHNT and CDR2 YYREEE (reference sequence). With 4 bases clipped from V and 6 bases from J, the junction kept 10 bases outside the gene matches. The CDR3 is CASSPPGTSAGEQYF. In nucleotides, the CDR3 is TGTGCCAGCAGCCCACCCGGGACTAGCGCGGGCGAGCAGTACTTC.

This chain joins TRBV5-5 and TRBJ1-1, with 8 bases aligning to TRBD1. The CDR3 has 14 residues. Germline-derived CDR1 and CDR2 are SGHKS and YYEKEE (reference sequence). Trimming at V came to 3 bases and at J to 4 bases, leaving 5 bases not matched to a gene. This CDR3 is CASSSTGVVTEAFF. CDR3 bases: TGTGCCAGCAGCTCGACAGGGGTGGTCACTGAAGCTTTCTTT. Full variable domain (missing parts from reference TRBV5-5 and TRBJ1-1): DAGVTQSPTHLIKTRGQQVTLRCSPISGHKSVSWYQQVLGQGPQFIFQYYEKEERGRGNFPDRFSARQFPNYSSELNVNALLLGDSALYLCASSSTGVVTEAFFGQGTRLTVV.

On this clone itself: Additional DNA sequences in this sample encode the identical CDR3. The J gene is TRBJ2-2, the V gene TRBV7-9; TRBD1 agrees at 10 bases. Germline V lookup: CDR1 SEHNR, CDR2 FQNEAQ (reference sequence). J gave up 2 bases and V 5 bases, and 5 bases lay outside the gene matches. The CDR3 has 16 amino acids. The CDR3 here is CASSRRQGANTGELFF. The CDR3 DNA sequence: TGTGCCAGCAGCAGAAGACAGGGGGCCAACACCGGGGAGCTGTTTTTT.

The chain recombines TRBV10-3 with TRBJ2-3; 11 bases fit TRBD1. There are 14 residues in the CDR3. Germline V gene sequence: CDR1 ENHRY, CDR2 SYGVKD. The V segment lost 8 bases and the J segment 2 bases; nucleotides outside the gene matches: 3. The chain's CDR3 is CAIGQGAVTDTQYF. As DNA, the CDR3 is TGTGCCATCGGACAGGGGGCTGTCACAGATACGCAGTATTTT.

V usage is TRBV5-1 and J usage is TRBJ2-7; 9 bases agree with TRBD2. This CDR3 is built from 14 residues. From germline, CDR1 is SGHRS and CDR2 YFSETQ. After removal of 0 bases from V and 6 bases from J, the junction contained 4 bases not matched to a gene. The CDR3 spells CASSLVRGRGEQYF. The CDR3 coding sequence is TGCGCCAGCAGCTTGGTCCGCGGGAGGGGCGAGCAGTACTTC.

The chain joins TRBV9 to TRBJ2-2, with 10 bases lining up with TRBD2. The length of the CDR3 is 16 residues. The V gene end was trimmed by 1 base and the J gene end by 4 bases; junction bases not matched to a gene: 4. Germline values: CDR1 SGDLS, CDR2 YYNGEE. CDR3 coding DNA: TGTGCCAGCAGCGTACTAGCGGGAGCGATCACCGGGGAGCTGTTTTTT. This codes for CASSVLAGAITGELFF.

This chain connects TRBV5-6 to TRBJ2-7; D uncertain. With 3 bases removed from V and 4 bases from J, the gap between germline ends came to 11 bases. CDR1 SGHDT and CDR2 YYEEEE come from the germline V gene. This CDR3 comprises 13 residues. The CDR3 sequence is CASSSDHRYEQYF. CDR3 in DNA: TGTGCCAGCAGCTCCGACCACAGATACGAGCAGTACTTC.

This chain joins TRBV10-3 and TRBJ2-1, with D uncertain. The CDR3 spans 13 residues. Germline CDR1 reads ENHRY; CDR2 reads SYGVKD. V lost 6 bases, J lost 6 bases, and 12 bases lay in between. The chain's CDR3 is CAIRNPTSNEQFF. DNA of the CDR3: TGTGCCATCAGAAACCCAACCAGCAATGAGCAGTTCTTC.

The chain recombines TRBV19 with TRBJ2-5; D is possibly TRBD2 (7 bases). The V gene lost 4 bases and the J gene lost 0 bases, with 18 bases spanning the gap. In germline, CDR1 is LNHDA, CDR2 SQIVND (reference sequence). CDR3 length: 17 residues. The CDR3 reads CASSSPSAGAYQETQYF. The CDR3 DNA follows: TGTGCCAGTAGTAGTCCCAGCGCGGGGGCTTACCAAGAGACCCAGTACTTC.

J is TRBJ1-1 and V is TRBV5-5; D unresolved. The CDR3 extends over 13 amino acids. The germline gives CDR1 SGHKS, CDR2 YYEKEE (reference sequence). Trimming pared 2 bases from V and 4 bases from J, leaving 9 bases between. As DNA, the CDR3 is TGTGCCAGCAGCTTACTCACTTCCACTGAAGCTTTCTTT. Its protein is CASSLLTSTEAFF.

The genes are TRBV3-1 (or the pseudogene TRBV3-2) and TRBJ1-2; 9 bases map to TRBD1. After removal of 6 bases from V and 6 bases from J, the junction contained 5 bases not matched to a gene. The CDR3 is 13 amino acids. Germline V gene data show CDR1 as LGHDT and CDR2 as YNNKEL (reference sequence). The CDR3 sequence is CASRETGGNGYTF. For the CDR3, the DNA is TGTGCCAGCAGGGAAACAGGGGGCAATGGCTACACCTTC.

The chain has TRBV11-3 and TRBJ2-2, with 7 bases that match TRBD2. Germline CDR1 is SGHNT and CDR2 is YENEEA. This CDR3 has 15 amino acids. The V segment lost 1 base and the J segment 5 bases; nucleotides outside the gene matches: 4. Here the CDR3 reads CASSLGAGRTGELFF. The DNA for the CDR3 is TGTGCCAGCAGCTTAGGGGCCGGGAGGACCGGGGAGCTGTTTTTT.

The chain is built from TRBV30 and TRBJ2-7; TRBD1 might be the D (6 bases). Trimming removed 2 bases from V and 4 bases from J, with 12 bases in between. This CDR3 has 13 amino acids. CDR1 is GTSNPN and CDR2 is SVGIG in the germline V gene (reference sequence). CDR3: CAWSSTGHYEQYF. The DNA of the CDR3 is TGTGCCTGGAGTTCAACGGGACATTACGAGCAGTACTTC.

The V and J genes are TRBV5-1 and TRBJ2-3, with 10 positions matching TRBD1. The germline gives CDR1 SGHRS, CDR2 YFSETQ. This CDR3 region has 15 residues. With 3 bases clipped from V and 6 bases from J, the junction kept 7 bases outside the gene matches. The CDR3 loop is CASSSLPDRGDTQYF. The CDR3 DNA follows: TGCGCCAGCAGCTCGCTCCCGGACAGGGGGGATACGCAGTATTTT.

The genes are TRBV28 and TRBJ2-5; the match to TRBD1 covers 7 bases. The CDR3 runs to 14 residues. CDR1 is MDHEN and CDR2 is SYDVKM in the germline V gene. Germline trimming cut 6 bases from V and 7 bases from J; bases unmatched to any gene: 11. CDR3 bases: TGTGCCAGCAGCGACAGGGCCCGAAGGGGGACCCAGTACTTC. This gives the protein CASSDRARRGTQYF.

The rearrangement uses TRBV6-5 and TRBJ2-7; D unresolved. Germline values: CDR1 MNHEY, CDR2 SVGAGI. The ends were cut back, 8 bases at V and 4 bases at J, with 12 bases in the middle. This CDR3 comprises 12 residues. In DNA, the CDR3 is TGTGCCAGCTCCCGAGTCCCATACGAGCAGTACTTC. It yields the protein CASSRVPYEQYF.

The rearrangement uses TRBV5-6 and TRBJ2-1; D may be TRBD2 (5 bases). Trimming removed 4 bases at V and 2 bases at J, with 10 bases between. Germline V gene sequence: CDR1 SGHDT, CDR2 YYEEEE. The CDR3 is 14 residues long. The CDR3 DNA follows: TGTGCCAGCAGCCTGCCCGGGACCTACAATGAGCAGTTCTTC. The encoded protein is CASSLPGTYNEQFF.

This clone appeared a single time. The rearrangement links TRBV4-2 to TRBJ2-5, with a tentative D call TRBD2 (6 bases). CDR1 and CDR2 from the germline V gene are LGHNA and YNFKEQ. V was cut by 0 bases and J by 5 bases, with 13 bases left in between. The CDR3 is 15 residues long. CDR3: CASSQDPGRRETQYF. For the CDR3, the DNA is TGTGCCAGCAGCCAAGATCCGGGGAGGCGGGAGACCCAGTACTTC.

The chain uses TRBV20-1 and TRBJ2-3; no firm D call. The CDR3 covers 14 residues. V lost 3 bases to trimming and J lost 6 bases, with 16 bases between them. CDR1 is DFQATT and CDR2 is SNEGSKA in the germline V gene (reference sequence). The CDR3 protein is CSASSPTRPDTQYF. The CDR3 bases are TGCAGTGCTAGTTCCCCTACCCGTCCCGATACGCAGTATTTT.

J is TRBJ1-6 and V is TRBV27; the match to TRBD1 covers 9 bases. J was trimmed by 0 bases and V by 0 bases; bases with no gene match: 6. The CDR3 has 19 residues. The germline V gene encodes CDR1 MNHEY and CDR2 SMNVEV (reference sequence). CDR3 coding DNA: TGTGCCAGCAGTTTATCTCCCCCGACAGGGGGCTCCTATAATTCACCCCTCCACTTT. It is translated as CASSLSPPTGGSYNSPLHF.

This clone was detected only once. The V call is TRBV5-1, the J call TRBJ2-2; 7 nucleotides match TRBD1. The V gene end was trimmed by 4 bases and the J gene end by 6 bases; junction bases not matched to a gene: 3. There are 13 residues in the CDR3. Germline lookup yields CDR1 SGHRS and CDR2 YFSETQ. The CDR3 region is CASSNDRAGELFF. CDR3 nucleotide sequence: TGCGCCAGCAGCAACGACAGGGCCGGGGAGCTGTTTTTT.

The rearrangement joins TRBV30 to TRBJ1-2; no reliable D call. V was shortened by 2 bases and J by 7 bases, with 8 bases between the two germline ends. Germline CDR1 and CDR2: GTSNPN and SVGIG (reference sequence). This CDR3 spans 11 amino acids. For the CDR3, the DNA is TGTGCCTGGAGTATTTTCGGTGGCTACACCTTC. Its translation is CAWSIFGGYTF.

The chain recombines TRBV19 with TRBJ1-2; D gene uncertain. The germline CDR1 and CDR2 sequences are LNHDA and SQIVND (reference sequence). V lost 7 bases to trimming and J lost 5 bases, with 14 bases between them. CDR3 size: 13 residues. The CDR3 nucleotides read TGTGCCAGTAATCCCCGGGATCGGTATGGCTACACCTTC. Translating it yields CASNPRDRYGYTF.

The V call is TRBV5-4, the J call TRBJ2-5, with 8 bases fitting TRBD2. From germline, CDR1 is SGHNT and CDR2 YYREEE (reference sequence). Trimming took 5 bases from V and 1 from J; bases not matched to a gene: 4. The CDR3 consists of 14 residues. CDR3 in DNA: TGTGCCAGCAGACCCGCGGGGGGCCAAGAGACCCAGTACTTC. As protein: CASRPAGGQETQYF.

The chain has TRBV28 and TRBJ2-5; TRBD2 matches 11 bases. CDR1 MDHEN and CDR2 SYDVKM come from the germline V gene. Losses at the gene ends were 9 bases for V and 2 bases for J; bases not matched to a gene: 8. The CDR3 is 15 amino acids. The CDR3: CASSLASGGQETQYF. The CDR3 coding sequence is TGTGCCAGTTCCTTGGCTAGCGGGGGGCAAGAGACCCAGTACTTC. Supplemented by reference TRBV28 and TRBJ2-5, the full variable domain reads DVKVTQSSRYLVKRTGEKVFLECVQDMDHENMFWYRQDPGLGLRLIYFSYDVKMKEKGDIPEGYSVSREKKERFSLILESASTNQTSMYLCASSLASGGQETQYFGPGTRLLVL.